This T cell receptor (beta chain) was obtained from a study of blood T cell repertoires in COVID-19. Clones were read by immunoSEQ multiplex PCR, and TCRdb kept only the in-frame ones, dropping some. The sample has about 380,000 clones; about 89% are singletons. Germline V CDR1 and CDR2: KGHSH, LQKENI. The CDR3 extends over 12 amino acids. The ends were cut back, 2 bases at V and 10 bases at J, with 11 bases in the middle. Material: peripheral blood. This TCR was sampled from a middle-aged man with acute or convalescent COVID-19. The chain employs TRBV18 and TRBJ1-1; D gene uncertain. The CDR3 DNA is TGTGCCAGCTCACCAGGGAGGGTTCGAGCTTTCTTT. This gives the protein CASSPGRVRAFF.